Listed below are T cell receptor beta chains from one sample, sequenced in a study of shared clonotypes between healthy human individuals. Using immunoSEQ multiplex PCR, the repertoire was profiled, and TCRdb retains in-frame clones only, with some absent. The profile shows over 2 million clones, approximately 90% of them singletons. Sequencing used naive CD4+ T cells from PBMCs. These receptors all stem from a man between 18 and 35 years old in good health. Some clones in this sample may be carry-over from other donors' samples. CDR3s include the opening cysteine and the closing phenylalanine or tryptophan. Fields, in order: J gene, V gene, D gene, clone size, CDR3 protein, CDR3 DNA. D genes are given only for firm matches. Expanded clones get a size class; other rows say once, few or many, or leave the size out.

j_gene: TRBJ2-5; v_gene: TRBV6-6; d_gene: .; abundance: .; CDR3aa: CASSYPGGGLGETQYF; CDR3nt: TGTGCCAGCAGTTACCCAGGGGGGGGGTTAGGAGAGACCCAGTACTTC
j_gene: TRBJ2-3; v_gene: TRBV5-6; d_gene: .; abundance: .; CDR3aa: CASSLATDTQYF; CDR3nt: TGTGCCAGCAGCTTGGCTACAGATACGCAGTATTTT
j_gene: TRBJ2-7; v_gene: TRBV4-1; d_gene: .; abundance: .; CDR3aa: CASSQEGRLRHYEQYF; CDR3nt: TGCGCCAGCAGCCAAGAGGGGAGACTACGACACTACGAGCAGTACTTC
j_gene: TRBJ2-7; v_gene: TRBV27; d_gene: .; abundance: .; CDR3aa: CASSPSPGLSYEQYF; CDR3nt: TGTGCCAGCAGTCCGTCCCCCGGACTTTCTTACGAGCAGTACTTC
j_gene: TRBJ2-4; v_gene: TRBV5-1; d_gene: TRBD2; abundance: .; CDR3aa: CASSFSGISGSWDIQYF; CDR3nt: TGCGCCAGCAGCTTTTCGGGGATTAGCGGGAGCTGGGACATTCAGTACTTC
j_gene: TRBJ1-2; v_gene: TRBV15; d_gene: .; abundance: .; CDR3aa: CATSLGLTYGYTF; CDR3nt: TGTGCCACCAGCCTTGGGTTGACTTATGGCTACACCTTC
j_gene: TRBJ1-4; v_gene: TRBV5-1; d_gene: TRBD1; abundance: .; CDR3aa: CASSTGTGGEKLFF; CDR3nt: TGCGCCAGCAGTACCGGGACAGGGGGTGAAAAACTGTTTTTT
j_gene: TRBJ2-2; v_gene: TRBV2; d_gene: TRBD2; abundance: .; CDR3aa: CASKSRGAGELFF; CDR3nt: TGTGCCAGCAAAAGTCGGGGGGCCGGGGAGCTGTTTTTT
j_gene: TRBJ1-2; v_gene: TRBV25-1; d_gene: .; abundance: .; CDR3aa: CARARGFSNYGYTF; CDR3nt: TGTGCCAGAGCGAGAGGCTTTAGTAACTATGGCTACACCTTC
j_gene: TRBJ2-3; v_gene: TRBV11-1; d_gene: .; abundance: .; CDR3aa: CASTLASVPTDTQYF; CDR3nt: TGTGCCAGCACCTTAGCTTCGGTCCCGACAGATACGCAGTATTTT
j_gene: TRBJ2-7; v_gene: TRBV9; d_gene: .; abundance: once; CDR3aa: CASSVWRPNFTTGSYEQYF; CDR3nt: TGTGCCAGCAGCGTTTGGAGGCCTAACTTCACAACCGGGTCCTACGAGCAGTACTTC
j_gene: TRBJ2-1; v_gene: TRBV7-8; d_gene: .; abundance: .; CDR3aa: CASSLERTGRPPYNEQFF; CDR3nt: TGTGCCAGCAGCTTAGAGCGAACGGGGCGGCCTCCCTACAATGAGCAGTTCTTC
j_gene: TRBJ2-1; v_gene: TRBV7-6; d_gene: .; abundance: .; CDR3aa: CASSYVAAQTYNEQFF; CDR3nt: TGTGCCAGCAGTTACGTTGCAGCGCAGACCTACAATGAGCAGTTCTTC
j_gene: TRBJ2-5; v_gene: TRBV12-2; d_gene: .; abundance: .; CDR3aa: CASRLKAVSKAPQSQETQYF; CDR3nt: TGTGCAAGTCGGCTAAAGGCCGTGAGTAAGGCACCACAGAGCCAAGAGACCCAGTACTTC
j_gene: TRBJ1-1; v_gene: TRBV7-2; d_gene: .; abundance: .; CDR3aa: CASSLGQGPTEAFF; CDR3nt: TGTGCCAGCAGCTTAGGGCAGGGGCCCACTGAAGCTTTCTTT
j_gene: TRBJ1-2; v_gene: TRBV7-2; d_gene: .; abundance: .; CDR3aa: CASSSNTRKTNYGYTF; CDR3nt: TGTGCCAGCAGCTCAAACACCCGAAAAACTAACTATGGCTACACCTTC
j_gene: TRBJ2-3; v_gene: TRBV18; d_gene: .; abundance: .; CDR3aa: CASSPIKRGWTDTQYF; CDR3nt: TGTGCCAGCTCACCGATAAAAAGAGGGTGGACAGATACGCAGTATTTT
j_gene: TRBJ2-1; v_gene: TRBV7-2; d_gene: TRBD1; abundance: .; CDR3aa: CASSADHPGQGAPYNEQFF; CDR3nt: TGTGCCAGCAGCGCGGACCATCCGGGACAGGGGGCCCCCTACAATGAGCAGTTCTTC
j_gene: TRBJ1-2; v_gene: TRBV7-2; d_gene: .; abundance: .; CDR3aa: CASSPLGPNPRTF; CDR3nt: TGTGCCAGCAGCCCCCTCGGACCGAACCCGAGGACCTTC
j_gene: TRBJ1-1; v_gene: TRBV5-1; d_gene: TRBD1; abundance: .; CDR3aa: CASQGQLNTEAFF; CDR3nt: TGCGCCAGTCAGGGACAGCTGAACACTGAAGCTTTCTTT
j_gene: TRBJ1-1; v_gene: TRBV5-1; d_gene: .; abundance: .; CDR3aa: CASSFFPLNTEAFF; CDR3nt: TGCGCCAGCAGCTTTTTTCCACTAAACACTGAAGCTTTCTTT
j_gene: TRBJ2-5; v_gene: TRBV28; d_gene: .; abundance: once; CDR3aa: CASREQETQYF; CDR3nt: TGTGCCAGCAGGGAGCAAGAGACCCAGTACTTC
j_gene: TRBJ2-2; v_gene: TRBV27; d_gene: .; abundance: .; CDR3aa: CASIGSGTGELFF; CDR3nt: TGTGCCAGCATCGGTAGCGGCACCGGGGAGCTGTTTTTT
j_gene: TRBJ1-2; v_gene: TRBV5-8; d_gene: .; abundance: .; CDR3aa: CASSSPGYTF; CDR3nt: TGTGCCAGCAGCTCACCTGGCTACACCTTC
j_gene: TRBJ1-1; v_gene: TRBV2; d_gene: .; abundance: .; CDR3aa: CASSSGMNTEAFF; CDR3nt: TGTGCCAGCAGTTCAGGGATGAACACTGAAGCTTTCTTT
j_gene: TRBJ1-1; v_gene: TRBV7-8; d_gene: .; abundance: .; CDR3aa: CASSLLQGNTEAFF; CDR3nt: TGTGCCAGCAGCTTGCTTCAGGGGAACACTGAAGCTTTCTTT
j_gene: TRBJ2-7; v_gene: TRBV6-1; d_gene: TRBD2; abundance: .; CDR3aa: CASSEAAGTSGRPYEQYF; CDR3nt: TGTGCCAGCAGTGAAGCGGCCGGGACTAGCGGGAGGCCCTACGAGCAGTACTTC
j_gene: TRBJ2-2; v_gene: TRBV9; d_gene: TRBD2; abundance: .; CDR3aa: CASSVGGGVPQPTYGELFF; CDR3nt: TGTGCCAGCAGCGTAGGTGGGGGGGTACCCCAACCCACGTACGGGGAGCTGTTTTTT
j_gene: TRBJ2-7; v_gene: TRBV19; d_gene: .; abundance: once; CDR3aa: CASSITGQGGQYF; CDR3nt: TGTGCCAGTAGTATCACAGGGCAAGGTGGGCAGTACTTC
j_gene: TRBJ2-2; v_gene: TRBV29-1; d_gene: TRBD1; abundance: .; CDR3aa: CSAGQGSGELFF; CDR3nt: TGCAGCGCCGGACAGGGAAGCGGGGAGCTGTTTTTT
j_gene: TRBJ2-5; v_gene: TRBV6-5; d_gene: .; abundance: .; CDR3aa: CASSPHEETQYF; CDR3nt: TGTGCCAGCAGCCCCCATGAAGAGACCCAGTACTTC
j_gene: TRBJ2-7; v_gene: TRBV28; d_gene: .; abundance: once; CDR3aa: CASSLVGGSYEQYF; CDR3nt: TGTGCCAGCAGTTTGGTGGGAGGCTCTTACGAGCAGTACTTC
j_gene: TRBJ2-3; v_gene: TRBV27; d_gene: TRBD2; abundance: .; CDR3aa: CASSSPGTSGKYTDTQYF; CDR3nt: TGTGCCAGCAGTTCCCCTGGGACTAGCGGGAAATACACAGATACGCAGTATTTT
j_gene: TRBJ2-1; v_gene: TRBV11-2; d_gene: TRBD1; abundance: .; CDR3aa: CASSSPRRDRGYNEQFF; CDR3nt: TGTGCCAGCAGCTCGCCCAGGAGGGACAGGGGCTACAATGAGCAGTTCTTC
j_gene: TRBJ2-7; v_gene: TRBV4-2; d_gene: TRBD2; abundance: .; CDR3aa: CASSRPRGQTNSGRNYEQYF; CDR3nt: TGTGCCAGCAGCCGCCCCAGGGGGCAGACTAATAGCGGGAGGAATTACGAGCAGTACTTC
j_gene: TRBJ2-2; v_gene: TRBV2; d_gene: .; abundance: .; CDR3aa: CASKTENTGELFF; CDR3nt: TGTGCCAGCAAGACCGAGAACACCGGGGAGCTGTTTTTT
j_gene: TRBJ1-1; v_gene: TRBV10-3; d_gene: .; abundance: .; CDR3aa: CAISQERDEAFF; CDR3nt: TGTGCCATCAGTCAGGAACGGGACGAAGCTTTCTTT
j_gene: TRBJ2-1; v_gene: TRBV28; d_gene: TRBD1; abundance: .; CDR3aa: CASSFRDRGRNEQFF; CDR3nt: TGTGCCAGCAGTTTCCGGGACAGGGGCAGAAATGAGCAGTTCTTC
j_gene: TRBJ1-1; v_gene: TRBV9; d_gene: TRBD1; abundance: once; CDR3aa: CASSPGTGSTEAFF; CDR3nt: TGTGCCAGCAGCCCAGGGACAGGGAGCACTGAAGCTTTCTTT
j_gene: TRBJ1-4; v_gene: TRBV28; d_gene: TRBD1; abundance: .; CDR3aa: CASSPLASWDRDREKLFF; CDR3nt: TGTGCCAGCAGTCCATTAGCTTCCTGGGACAGGGACAGGGAAAAACTGTTTTTT